The rows below give T cell receptor beta chains drawn from one sample of a study of cytomegalovirus exposure and HLA in healthy donors. Assay: immunoSEQ multiplex PCR; the TCRdb copy retains only in-frame clones and omits some. This table holds 200,000 to 250,000 clones, 80% to 90% found once. The specimen was PBMCs. These receptors were taken from a woman between 18 and 29 years old in good health and CMV-seronegative. Each CDR3 is given with its conserved first and last residue. A D gene is named only where the DNA matches it firmly. The listing skips clone size in some rows; elsewhere it reads once, few, many or a size class.

V gene	clone size	J gene	D gene	CDR3 protein	CDR3 DNA
TRBV6-5	.	TRBJ1-2	.	CASSYSNRGYYGYTF	TGTGCCAGCAGTTACTCGAATAGGGGTTACTATGGCTACACCTTC
TRBV9	.	TRBJ2-1	TRBD1	CASSASGTGSYNEQFF	TGTGCCAGCAGCGCGTCCGGGACAGGGTCCTACAATGAGCAGTTCTTC
TRBV5-4	.	TRBJ1-3	.	CANSIRIGHTSGNTIYF	TGTGCCAACAGCATCCGTATCGGACATACTTCTGGAAACACCATATATTTT
TRBV27	few	TRBJ2-1	.	CVSRGLFDEQFF	TGTGTGTCCAGGGGCCTTTTCGATGAGCAGTTCTTC
TRBV2	.	TRBJ2-2	TRBD2	CASSGQGGRTGELFF	TGTGCCAGCAGTGGCCAGGGAGGGCGGACCGGGGAGCTGTTTTTT
TRBV2	.	TRBJ1-4	.	CASKRVATNEKLFF	TGTGCCAGCAAGAGGGTTGCAACTAATGAAAAACTGTTTTTT
TRBV7-6	once	TRBJ1-5	TRBD1	CASSSKPGGTQPQHF	TGTGCCAGCAGCTCAAAACCAGGGGGCACTCAGCCCCAGCATTTT
TRBV6-1	.	TRBJ1-5	.	CASHGQDSNQPQHF	TGTGCCAGCCATGGACAAGATAGCAATCAGCCCCAGCATTTT
TRBV27	once	TRBJ2-1	.	CASSSRGGGTRDNEQFF	TGTGCCAGCAGTTCCCGTGGAGGGGGCACTAGAGACAATGAGCAGTTCTTC
TRBV27	.	TRBJ1-2	TRBD1	CASSSYMGQTYGYTF	TGTGCCAGCAGTTCCTATATGGGACAGACCTATGGCTACACCTTC
TRBV19	.	TRBJ2-7	.	CASTYEQYF	TGTGCCAGTACATACGAGCAGTACTTC
TRBV2	.	TRBJ1-5	.	CASQRDNNQPQHF	TGTGCCAGCCAAAGGGACAACAATCAGCCCCAGCATTTT
TRBV4-1	few	TRBJ2-7	TRBD2	CASSQVDLGLAGGREQYF	TGCGCCAGCAGCCAAGTTGATCTGGGACTAGCGGGAGGCAGAGAGCAGTACTTC
TRBV7-3	.	TRBJ1-1	.	CASSLYGNTEAFF	TGTGCCAGCAGCTTATACGGGAACACTGAAGCTTTCTTT
TRBV11-3	.	TRBJ1-1	.	CASSYHHTGAEAFF	TGTGCCAGCAGTTACCATCATACAGGCGCTGAAGCTTTCTTT
TRBV5-1	.	TRBJ2-5	.	CASSRPSSQETQYF	TGCGCCAGCAGCAGGCCTAGTTCTCAAGAGACCCAGTACTTC
TRBV4-1	.	TRBJ1-4	.	CASSPQGRGSRNEKLFF	TGCGCCAGCAGCCCCCAGGGGAGGGGTAGTCGAAATGAAAAACTGTTTTTT
TRBV7-2	.	TRBJ2-4	TRBD2	CASSLSPGGAGNIQYF	TGTGCCAGCAGCTTAAGTCCCGGGGGGGCCGGAAACATTCAGTACTTC
TRBV27	few	TRBJ2-7	.	CASSLGSPGSYEQYF	TGTGCCAGCAGTTTAGGGTCACCAGGCTCCTACGAGCAGTACTTC
TRBV18	.	TRBJ1-1	.	CASSPRAGKNTEAFF	TGTGCCAGCTCACCAAGAGCAGGGAAGAACACTGAAGCTTTCTTT
TRBV9	.	TRBJ1-1	TRBD1	CASRGQGNTEAFF	TGTGCCAGCAGAGGACAGGGGAACACTGAAGCTTTCTTT
TRBV30	once	TRBJ2-7	TRBD2	CAWSATGTSPYEQYF	TGTGCCTGGAGTGCCACCGGGACTAGCCCCTACGAGCAGTACTTC
TRBV11-2	once	TRBJ2-3	TRBD2	CASSLSLAGVKDTQYF	TGTGCCAGCAGCTTGTCGCTAGCGGGAGTAAAAGATACGCAGTATTTT
TRBV6-1	.	TRBJ1-2	TRBD1	CAVEGALNYGYTF	TGTGCCGTTGAGGGGGCGCTTAACTATGGCTACACCTTC
TRBV10-1	.	TRBJ2-7	TRBD2	CASSESGGSYEQYF	TGCGCCAGCAGTGAATCGGGGGGTTCCTACGAGCAGTACTTC
TRBV2	once	TRBJ2-1	.	CASSDISVRYNEQFF	TGTGCCAGCAGTGACATTTCGGTAAGATACAATGAGCAGTTCTTC
TRBV9	.	TRBJ1-2	.	CASSTLQGVSGYTF	TGTGCCAGCAGCACGCTACAGGGAGTGTCTGGCTACACCTTC
TRBV5-6	.	TRBJ2-5	.	CASSPGTRKETQYF	TGTGCCAGCAGCCCAGGGACACGGAAAGAGACCCAGTACTTC
TRBV4-3	.	TRBJ2-2	TRBD1	CASSQDPPQGRNTGELFF	TGCGCCAGCAGCCAAGATCCCCCACAGGGGAGGAACACCGGGGAGCTGTTTTTT
TRBV18	.	TRBJ2-7	.	CASSPLLSATGDEQYF	TGTGCCAGCTCTCCCCTTCTGAGCGCGACCGGGGACGAGCAGTACTTC
TRBV5-1	.	TRBJ2-7	.	CASSLAEIGVYEQYF	TGCGCCAGCAGCTTGGCGGAGATTGGCGTCTACGAGCAGTACTTC
TRBV19	.	TRBJ1-2	.	CASSIDLEVNYGYTF	TGTGCCAGTAGTATAGATTTGGAGGTTAACTATGGCTACACCTTC
TRBV4-3	.	TRBJ2-7	.	CASSQVVSSYEQYF	TGCGCCAGCAGCCAAGTAGTTAGTTCCTACGAGCAGTACTTC
TRBV2	.	TRBJ2-2	.	CASSREAGSLTGELFF	TGTGCCAGCAGTAGGGAAGCCGGGAGTCTTACCGGGGAGCTGTTTTTT
TRBV29-1	.	TRBJ1-3	.	CSVSVDSGNTIYF	TGCAGCGTTTCCGTAGACAGTGGAAACACCATATATTTT
TRBV4-1	.	TRBJ1-2	TRBD1	CASSQPTGVAYGYTF	TGCGCCAGCAGCCAACCCACAGGGGTGGCCTATGGCTACACCTTC
TRBV18	.	TRBJ2-5	TRBD1	CASSPGTGTEETQYF	TGTGCCAGCTCACCCGGGACAGGGACCGAAGAGACCCAGTACTTC
TRBV11-2	once	TRBJ1-2	TRBD1	CASSSLDRVSGYTF	TGTGCCAGCAGCTCCTTGGACAGGGTTAGTGGCTACACCTTC
TRBV18	.	TRBJ2-5	.	CASSPSEETQYF	TGTGCCAGCTCACCGAGTGAAGAGACCCAGTACTTC
TRBV10-3	.	TRBJ2-5	TRBD2	CAISESGTSETQYF	TGTGCCATCAGTGAGTCCGGGACTAGTGAGACCCAGTACTTC
TRBV18	.	TRBJ1-2	.	CASSPPGNYGYTF	TGTGCCAGCTCACCACCCGGGAACTATGGCTACACCTTC
TRBV9	.	TRBJ2-1	TRBD2	CASSVGTSGYNEQFF	TGTGCCAGCAGCGTTGGTACTAGCGGCTACAATGAGCAGTTCTTC
TRBV5-4	.	TRBJ2-2	.	CASSYGGPGAGELFF	TGTGCCAGCAGCTACGGAGGTCCGGGGGCCGGGGAGCTGTTTTTT
TRBV5-5	.	TRBJ1-3	.	CASSLGTGTTPSGNTIYF	TGTGCCAGCAGCTTGGGTACAGGGACAACTCCCTCTGGAAACACCATATATTTT
TRBV14	.	TRBJ2-2	TRBD2	CASSQDWGGTGELFF	TGTGCCAGCAGCCAAGACTGGGGAGGGACCGGGGAGCTGTTTTTT